This T cell receptor (beta chain) was identified in a study of cytomegalovirus exposure and HLA in healthy donors. CDR1 is SGDLS, CDR2 YYNGEE, per germline. The V and J ends lost 3 bases and 0 bases, in that order; junction bases with no gene match: 3. This CDR3 contains 15 residues. In the PCR, 60 Vbeta and 13 Jbeta primers were used. Sequenced by immunoSEQ multiplex PCR; TCRdb stores in-frame clones only, minus some. The data contain tens of thousands of clones, about 60% of them seen just once; the ten biggest clones take up about 5.9%. In its sample, this clone was seen a few times. Sequenced input: PBMCs. This chain links TRBV9 with TRBJ2-3; TRBD1 agrees at 8 bases. This clonotype was sampled from a woman between 25 and 40 years old in good health and CMV-seronegative. CDR3 in DNA: TGTGCCAGCAGCGGGGACAGGCGGAGCACAGATACGCAGTATTTT. It translates to CASSGDRRSTDTQYF.